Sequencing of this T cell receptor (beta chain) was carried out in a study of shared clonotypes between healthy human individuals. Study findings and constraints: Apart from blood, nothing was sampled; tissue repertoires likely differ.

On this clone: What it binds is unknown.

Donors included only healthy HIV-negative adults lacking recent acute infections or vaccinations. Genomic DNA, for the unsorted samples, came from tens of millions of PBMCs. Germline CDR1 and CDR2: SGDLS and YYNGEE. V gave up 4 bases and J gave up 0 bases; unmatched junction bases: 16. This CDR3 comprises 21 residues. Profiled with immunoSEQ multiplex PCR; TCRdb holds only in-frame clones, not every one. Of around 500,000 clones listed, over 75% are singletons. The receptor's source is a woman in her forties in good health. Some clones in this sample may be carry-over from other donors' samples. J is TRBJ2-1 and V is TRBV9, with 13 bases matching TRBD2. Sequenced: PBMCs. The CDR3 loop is CASSPPARGLAGRSSYNEQFF. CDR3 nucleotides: TGTGCCAGCAGCCCTCCAGCCCGGGGACTAGCGGGAAGAAGCTCCTACAATGAGCAGTTCTTC.